Presented here are 4 T cell receptor beta chains from one specimen sequenced in a study of CD8+CD57+ T cells in acquired aplastic anemia. CDR3 and TCR beta VDJ profiling relied on genomic DNA as the template. MiXCR was run by TCRdb on the reads, yielding one entry per CDR3 protein. The data contain around 130,000 distinct CDR3 sequences, about 48% of them singletons. Sequencing was done on a sample of sorted CD4+, CD8+, or CD8+CD57+ T cells (not recorded which) from PBMCs. The origin of the receptors is a human donor in good health, serving as a control.

This clonotype was detected many times. V usage is TRBV9 and J usage is TRBJ2-3, with 9 bases lining up with TRBD1. With V trimmed by 3 bases and J by 3 bases, 5 bases remained unmatched. Germline CDR1 reads SGDLS; CDR2 reads YYNGEE. This CDR3 is 15 amino acids long. The CDR3 DNA sequence: TGTGCCAGCAGCGGACGGGACAGGGTTACAGATACGCAGTATTTT. This encodes CASSGRDRVTDTQYF.

The chain recombines TRBV7-8 with TRBJ2-5; tentatively, D is TRBD1 (6 bases). Germline CDR1 SGHVS, CDR2 FQNEAQ. This CDR3 spans 15 amino acids. V was shortened by 4 bases and J by 5 bases, with 17 bases between the two germline ends. The CDR3 sequence: CASSSQTGSKETQYF. DNA for the CDR3: TGTGCCAGCAGCTCCCAGACAGGTTCCAAGGAGACCCAGTACTTC.

Points on this clonotype: A much more abundant neighbour one base away suggests this may be a read error. The chain is built from TRBV4-3 and TRBJ1-2; 7 nucleotides align to TRBD1. From germline, CDR1 is LGHNA and CDR2 YSLEER. CDR3 length: 16 residues. The V and J ends lost 0 bases and 2 bases, in that order; junction bases with no gene match: 6. The CDR3, as DNA: TGCGCCAGCAGCCAAGATCTGACACAGGGGAACTATGGCTACACCTTC. Encoded protein: CASSQDLTQGNYGYTF.

V is TRBV12-3 or TRBV12-4 and J is TRBJ2-6, with TRBD1 identical over 8 bases. V shed 5 bases and J 3 bases; nucleotides not matched to a gene: 15. This CDR3 contains 19 residues. CDR3 coding DNA: TGTGCCAGCAGTCCTCAGCTTGGACAGGGAAGAGGTGGGGCCAACGTCCTGACTTTC. It specifies CASSPQLGQGRGGANVLTF.